The clone carrying this T cell receptor (beta chain) was detected many times. Its target is not known. This specimen belongs to a study of T cell repertoires in cytomegalovirus infection. Looking at the study overall: Public TCR beta signature analysis indicated the presence of both CMV infection and matching HLA type.

Points from the study as a whole: The study identified carriers of CMV plus the relevant HLA from cumulative public TCR beta family frequency.

TCRdb re-called the reads through MiXCR, storing one row per CDR3 protein. The table shows around 530,000 distinct CDR3 sequences, with 15% to 20% occurring only once. The germline CDR1 and CDR2 sequences are SQVTM and ANQGSEA. The CDR3 extends over 16 amino acids. J gave up 9 bases and V 0 bases, and 12 bases lay outside the gene matches. The sequenced sample consisted of CD8+ T cells from PBMCs. This sequence was found in a human donor in good health (CMV status not recorded). Some clones in this sample may be carry-over from other donors' samples. This chain connects TRBV29-1 to TRBJ2-1; 9 bases are shared with TRBD2. CDR3 nucleotides: TGCAGCGTTGAAGAAGTACTAGCGGGTCACCTCGGTGAGCAGTTCTTC. It specifies CSVEEVLAGHLGEQFF.